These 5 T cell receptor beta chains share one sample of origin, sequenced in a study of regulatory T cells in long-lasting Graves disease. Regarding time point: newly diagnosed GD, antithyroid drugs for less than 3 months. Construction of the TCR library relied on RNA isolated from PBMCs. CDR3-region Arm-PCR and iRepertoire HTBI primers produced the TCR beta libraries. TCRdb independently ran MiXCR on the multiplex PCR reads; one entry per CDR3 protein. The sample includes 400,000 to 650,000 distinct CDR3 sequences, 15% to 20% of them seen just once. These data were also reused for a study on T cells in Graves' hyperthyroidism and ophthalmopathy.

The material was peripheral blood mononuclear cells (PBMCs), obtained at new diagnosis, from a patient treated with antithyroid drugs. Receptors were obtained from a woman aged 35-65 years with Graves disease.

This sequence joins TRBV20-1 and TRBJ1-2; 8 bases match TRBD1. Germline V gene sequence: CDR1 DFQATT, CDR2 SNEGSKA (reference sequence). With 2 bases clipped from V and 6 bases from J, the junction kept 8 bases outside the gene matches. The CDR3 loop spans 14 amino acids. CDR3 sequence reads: CSARSGTGIDGYTF. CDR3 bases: TGCAGTGCTAGATCGGGGACAGGAATTGATGGCTACACCTTC.

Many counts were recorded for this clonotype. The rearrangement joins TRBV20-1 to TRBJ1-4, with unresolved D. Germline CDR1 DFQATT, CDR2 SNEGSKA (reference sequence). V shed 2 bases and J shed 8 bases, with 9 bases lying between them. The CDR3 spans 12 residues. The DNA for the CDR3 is TGCAGTGCTAGACAAAGCGAGGAAAAACTGTTTTTT. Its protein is CSARQSEEKLFF.

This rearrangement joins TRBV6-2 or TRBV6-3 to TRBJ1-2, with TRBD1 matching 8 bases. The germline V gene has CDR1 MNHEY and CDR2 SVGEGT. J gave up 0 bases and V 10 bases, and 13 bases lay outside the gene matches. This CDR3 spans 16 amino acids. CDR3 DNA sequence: TGTGCCACTTCCGGTAGACAGGGGACCGCTAACTATGGCTACACCTTC. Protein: CATSGRQGTANYGYTF.

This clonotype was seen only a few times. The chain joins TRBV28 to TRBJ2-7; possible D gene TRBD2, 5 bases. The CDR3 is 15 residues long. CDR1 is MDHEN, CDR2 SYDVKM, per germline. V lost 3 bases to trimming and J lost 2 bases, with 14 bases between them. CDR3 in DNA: TGTGCCAGCAGTTTCGCGGGTGTATCCCCCTACGAGCAGTACTTC. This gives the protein CASSFAGVSPYEQYF.

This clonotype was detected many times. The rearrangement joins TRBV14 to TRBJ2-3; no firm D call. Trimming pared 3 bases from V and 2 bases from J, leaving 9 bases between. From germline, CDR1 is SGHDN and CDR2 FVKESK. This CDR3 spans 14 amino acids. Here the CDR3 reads CASSHGGNTDTQYF. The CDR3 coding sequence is TGTGCCAGCAGCCATGGCGGTAACACAGATACGCAGTATTTT.